The sequence of this TCR beta chain was determined in a study of T cell responses to AZD1222 COVID-19 vaccine. Findings of the study overall: Regions left unmutated in variants are reportedly the target of nearly half of spike-specific TCRs. There were mostly white British donors and more females than males, and clonal diversity was possibly underestimated. Two AZD1222 doses significantly raised spike-specific TCR breadth and depth over controls.

Generated by immunoSEQ multiplex PCR, the TCRdb table keeps only in-frame clones and is missing some. The sample holds 95,000 to 150,000 clones; 90% are singletons and the top ten take 6% to 9%. The V gene lost 3 bases and the J gene lost 0 bases, with 6 bases spanning the gap. Germline V lookup: CDR1 LGHDT, CDR2 YNNKEL (reference sequence). The CDR3 consists of 14 residues. As to this clone: What it binds is unknown.

This sequence joins TRBV3-1 (or the pseudogene TRBV3-2) and TRBJ1-3; no reliable D call. Sequencing was performed on peripheral blood, taken on day 0 of AZD1222 vaccination. The receptor was isolated from an adult in good health. The CDR3 sequence: CASSQEGSGNTIYF. As DNA, the CDR3 is TGTGCCAGCAGCCAGGAGGGCTCTGGAAACACCATATATTTT.